One sample yielded the 28 T cell receptor beta chains listed below, sequenced in a study of T cells in localized non-small cell lung cancer. Sequencing used immunoSEQ multiplex PCR; TCRdb keeps in-frame clones, though not all of them. The repertoire holds around 2,000 clones, around a quarter seen once, with less than 7.5% in the top ten. This specimen consisted of lung tumor tissue, obtained before any cancer treatment. Source of these receptors: a woman aged 35-70 years with stage II squamous cell lung carcinoma.

This clone was recorded a few times. The chain employs TRBV14 and TRBJ1-1, with 7 bases matching TRBD1. V was pared by 2 bases and J by 1 base, with 4 bases of the junction left unmatched. The CDR3 is 15 residues long. Germline CDR1 and CDR2: SGHDN and FVKESK. CDR3 protein: CASSQLTGWNTEAFF. The CDR3 region has the DNA TGTGCCAGCAGCCAATTGACAGGGTGGAACACTGAAGCTTTCTTT. Filled out from reference TRBV14 and TRBJ1-1, the complete variable domain reads EAGVTQFPSHSVIEKGQTVTLRCDPISGHDNLYWYRRVMGKEIKFLLHFVKESKQDESGMPNNRFLAERTGGTYSTLKVQPAELEDSGVYFCASSQLTGWNTEAFFGQGTRLTVV.

Sample share makes this clone medium-sized. The chain employs TRBV6-8 and TRBJ1-5, with D uncertain. This CDR3 comprises 12 residues. Germline CDR1 MNHGY, CDR2 SAAAGT. V shed 6 bases and J shed 4 bases, with 7 bases lying between them. CDR3 region: CASSRPNQPQHF. The CDR3 region has the DNA TGTGCCAGCAGCCGCCCTAATCAGCCCCAGCATTTT.

V is TRBV19 and J is TRBJ1-1; D is unclear. The CDR3 spans 14 residues. The germline V and J ends were trimmed by 3 bases and 5 bases, with 13 bases remaining between them. Per the germline V gene, CDR1 is LNHDA and CDR2 is SQIVND (reference sequence). The CDR3 sequence is CASSILVGRTEAFF. The DNA for the CDR3 is TGTGCCAGTAGTATTCTCGTGGGTAGGACTGAAGCTTTCTTT.

The chain is built from TRBV14 and TRBJ2-3, with 9 bases aligning to TRBD2. After removal of 0 bases from V and 12 bases from J, the junction contained 4 bases not matched to a gene. CDR1 is SGHDN and CDR2 is FVKESK in the germline V gene. CDR3 size: 13 residues. Written as DNA, the CDR3 is TGTGCCAGCAGCCAAGAACGCGGGACTAGCCAGTATTTT. Protein product: CASSQERGTSQYF.

In its sample, this clone ranks as medium-sized. The chain recombines TRBV11-3 with TRBJ2-7, with unresolved D. Germline V gene data show CDR1 as SGHNT and CDR2 as YENEEA. V was shortened by 2 bases and J by 3 bases, with 14 bases between the two germline ends. This CDR3 has 15 amino acids. The CDR3 reads CASSLLELGLYEQYF. CDR3 DNA sequence: TGTGCCAGCAGCTTACTAGAGTTGGGCCTCTACGAGCAGTACTTC.

The chain carries TRBV9 and TRBJ2-2; 7 nucleotides agree with TRBD2. The CDR3 totals 13 residues. Germline CDR1 reads SGDLS; CDR2 reads YYNGEE. V was pared by 4 bases and J by 5 bases, with 2 bases of the junction left unmatched. The CDR3 region is CASSSSGTGELFF. For the CDR3, the DNA is TGTGCCAGCAGCAGTAGCGGGACCGGGGAGCTGTTTTTT.

The chain employs TRBV30 and TRBJ1-4; 9 positions match TRBD1. This CDR3 contains 14 residues. Germline values: CDR1 GTSNPN, CDR2 SVGIG (reference sequence). After removal of 4 bases from V and 5 bases from J, the junction contained 5 bases not matched to a gene. Written as DNA, the CDR3 is TGTGCCTGGAACAGGGGGCTAGAGAATGAAAAACTGTTTTTT. Its translation is CAWNRGLENEKLFF.

The V gene is TRBV11-3, the J gene TRBJ2-7; tentatively, D is TRBD2 (6 bases). The CDR3 contains 15 residues. The germline CDR1 and CDR2 sequences are SGHNT and YENEEA. Trimming took 5 bases from V and 4 from J, leaving 18 bases between them. Written as DNA, the CDR3 is TGTGCCAGCAGCCCGGCGGGACTTACGGGATACGAGCAGTACTTC. Amino acid sequence: CASSPAGLTGYEQYF.

The chain uses TRBV18 and TRBJ2-7, with D perhaps TRBD1 (7 bases). CDR1 and CDR2 from the germline V gene are KGHSH and LQKENI. This CDR3 is built from 15 residues. The V and J ends lost 3 bases and 7 bases respectively, with 19 bases between them. The CDR3 DNA reads as TGTGCCAGCTCACCGACTACAGGGGTGGCGGGGGAGCAGTACTTC. As protein: CASSPTTGVAGEQYF. The entire variable domain, with the rest obtained from reference TRBV18 and TRBJ2-7, is as follows: NAGVMQNPRHLVRRRGQEARLRCSPMKGHSHVYWYRQLPEEGLKFMVYLQKENIIDESGMPKERFSAEFPKEGPSILRIQQVVRGDSAAYFCASSPTTGVAGEQYFGPGTRLTVT.

The chain links TRBV6-8 to TRBJ2-4; D not resolved. The V and J ends lost 11 bases and 2 bases respectively, with 16 bases between them. Per germline, CDR1 MNHGY and CDR2 SAAAGT. The CDR3 is made up of 14 amino acids. CDR3 DNA: TGTGCCCCCCACTATCGGGTTCCCAAAAACATTCAGTACTTC. Protein product: CAPHYRVPKNIQYF.

J is TRBJ2-1 and V is TRBV2; D not certain. The CDR3 length is 12 residues. Germline CDR1 is SNHLY and CDR2 is FYNNEI. With 8 bases removed from V and 8 bases from J, the gap between germline ends came to 13 bases. The CDR3: CASAGLGDEQFF. In DNA form, the CDR3 reads TGTGCCAGCGCCGGGTTGGGCGATGAGCAGTTCTTC.

With regard to this clone: An end of the junction does not agree with germline; a read error may underlie this. The chain combines TRBV6-7 with TRBJ2-3; 7 nucleotides align to TRBD2. TRBV6-7 falls under the ORF class, with uncertain function. The CDR3 runs to 17 residues. The CDR3 loop reads CAISESPSGSSTDTQYF. The DNA of the CDR3 is TGTGCCATCAGTGAGTCGCCTAGCGGATCTAGCACAGATACGCAGTATTTT.

This rearrangement joins TRBV11-3 to TRBJ1-2; D may be TRBD1 (5 bases). This CDR3 has 16 residues. V dropped 5 bases and J dropped 8 bases, with 24 bases sitting between them. Germline loops: CDR1 SGHNT, CDR2 YENEEA. CDR3 bases: TGTGCCAGCAGCACCCGCCGGGGAGGAAGGGGCGAGGGCTACACCTTC. Protein: CASSTRRGGRGEGYTF.

By proportion, this clone is large (0.1 to 1%). In DNA form, the CDR3 reads TGTGCCATCAGCTCCGGGACAGGGTGGGACACTGAAGCTTTCTTT. The encoded protein is CAISSGTGWDTEAFF. The gene calls are TRBV6-8 and TRBJ1-1, with 9 bases fitting TRBD1. Trimming cost V 10 bases and J 3 bases; bases outside gene matches: 12. The CDR3 is 15 residues long. Looked up from germline, CDR1 is MNHGY and CDR2 is SAAAGT.

This clone turned up a few times. The rearrangement joins TRBV15 to TRBJ2-2, with a tentative D call TRBD1 (6 bases). Germline V gene lookup returns CDR1 LNHNV and CDR2 YYDKDF (reference sequence). V lost 1 base and J lost 6, with 18 bases in between. The CDR3 is made up of 17 amino acids. CDR3 nucleotides: TGTGCCACCAGCAGAGCCCTGGGGCAGGGGAGCGCCGGGGAGCTGTTTTTT. Its protein is CATSRALGQGSAGELFF.

V gene TRBV28 combines with J gene TRBJ2-1, with unresolved D. Between the trimmed V and J ends, which lost 6 bases and 6 bases, there was a span of 12 bases. CDR1 is MDHEN, CDR2 SYDVKM, per germline. The CDR3 length is 13 residues. CDR3 DNA: TGTGCCAGCAGCTCGAGCATGCCCAATGAGCAGTTCTTC. Residues: CASSSSMPNEQFF.

V and J are TRBV6-8 and TRBJ2-2, with 7 nucleotides matching TRBD1. Germline CDR1 MNHGY, CDR2 SAAAGT. The CDR3 has 16 residues. Trimming cost V 5 bases and J 1 base; bases outside gene matches: 7. CDR3 sequence: CASSPDRRQNTGELFF. Written as DNA, the CDR3 is TGTGCCAGCAGTCCGGACAGGAGACAGAACACCGGGGAGCTGTTTTTT.

The chain couples TRBV5-1 to TRBJ1-1; perhaps TRBD1 as D (5 bases). The length of the CDR3 is 14 residues. Trimming removed 0 bases from V and 4 bases from J, with 10 bases in between. Germline-derived CDR1 and CDR2 are SGHRS and YFSETQ. The CDR3 loop is CASSLGGMGTEAFF. CDR3 sequence (DNA): TGCGCCAGCAGCTTGGGGGGCATGGGCACTGAAGCTTTCTTT.

The chain recombines TRBV19 with TRBJ2-3, with unresolved D. The CDR3 has 13 residues. V lost 3 bases to trimming and J lost 3 bases, with 7 bases between them. Germline V gene data show CDR1 as LNHDA and CDR2 as SQIVND (reference sequence). CDR3 nucleotide sequence: TGTGCCAGTAGTATGCTCGCTACAGATACGCAGTATTTT. This gives the protein CASSMLATDTQYF.

CDR3 in amino acids: CASSEFYSDTQYF. CDR3 nucleotide sequence: TGTGCCAGCAGTGAATTTTATTCAGATACGCAGTATTTT. The rearrangement links TRBV25-1 to TRBJ2-3; D unclear. From germline, CDR1 is MGHDK and CDR2 SYGVNS. The CDR3 sequence is 13 residues long. Trimming removed 1 base from V and 4 bases from J, with 6 bases in between.

The chain has TRBV6-8 and TRBJ2-7; 11 bases line up with TRBD1. The germline gives CDR1 MNHGY, CDR2 SAAAGT. There are 15 residues in the CDR3. With V trimmed by 4 bases and J by 4 bases, 6 bases remained unmatched. The CDR3: CASSSGGQGEYEQYF. In nucleotides, the CDR3 is TGTGCCAGCAGTTCCGGGGGACAGGGGGAGTACGAGCAGTACTTC.

The gene calls are TRBV10-2 and TRBJ1-5; 8 positions match TRBD1. The CDR3 is 15 residues long. Germline loops: CDR1 WSHSY, CDR2 SAAADI. The ends lost 3 bases at V and 11 bases at J; junction bases unmatched: 12. CDR3 residues: CASSEQGGNLAAQHF. CDR3 coding DNA: TGCGCCAGCAGTGAACAGGGGGGGAATTTAGCGGCCCAGCATTTT.

This rearrangement joins TRBV18 to TRBJ2-5; 10 positions agree with TRBD1. The CDR3 has 15 amino acids. V lost 4 bases, J lost 4 bases, and 6 bases stayed unmatched. CDR1 and CDR2 (germline): KGHSH, LQKENI. The CDR3 reads CASSRGQGFAETQYF. The CDR3 DNA follows: TGTGCCAGCTCACGGGGACAGGGGTTTGCAGAGACCCAGTACTTC. Full variable domain (outside the CDR3, taken from reference TRBV18 and TRBJ2-5): NAGVMQNPRHLVRRRGQEARLRCSPMKGHSHVYWYRQLPEEGLKFMVYLQKENIIDESGMPKERFSAEFPKEGPSILRIQQVVRGDSAAYFCASSRGQGFAETQYFGPGTRLLVL.

This chain joins TRBV28 and TRBJ1-1; TRBD1 might be the D (6 bases). Germline V lookup: CDR1 MDHEN, CDR2 SYDVKM. This CDR3 contains 15 residues. V dropped 2 bases and J dropped 2 bases, with 12 bases sitting between them. DNA for the CDR3: TGTGCCAGCAGTTTAGGGGGGGCGGGAAACACTGAAGCTTTCTTT. The encoded protein is CASSLGGAGNTEAFF. Supplemented by reference TRBV28 and TRBJ1-1, the full variable domain reads DVKVTQSSRYLVKRTGEKVFLECVQDMDHENMFWYRQDPGLGLRLIYFSYDVKMKEKGDIPEGYSVSREKKERFSLILESASTNQTSMYLCASSLGGAGNTEAFFGQGTRLTVV.

This clone was seen more than once but under ten times. The gene calls are TRBV15 and TRBJ1-1, with D unclear. The CDR3 runs to 14 residues. V was pared by 2 bases and J by 1 base, with 8 bases between. Germline loops: CDR1 LNHNV, CDR2 YYDKDF (reference sequence). CDR3 sequence (DNA): TGTGCCACCAGCAGACCAAGGGCGAACACTGAAGCTTTCTTT. Protein sequence: CATSRPRANTEAFF.

The sample holds a few counts of this clone. The chain is built from TRBV28 and TRBJ2-6; D unresolved. The CDR3 is made up of 13 amino acids. Trimming left V 4 bases short and J 4 bases short, with 5 bases between. Germline V gene data show CDR1 as MDHEN and CDR2 as SYDVKM. CDR3 bases: TGTGCCAGCAGTTCGACCGGGGCCAACGTCCTGACTTTC. Amino acids: CASSSTGANVLTF.

The genes are TRBV25-1 and TRBJ2-3, with 9 nucleotides matching TRBD2. The germline CDR1 and CDR2 sequences are MGHDK and SYGVNS. V lost 6 bases, J lost 4 bases, and 14 bases stayed unmatched. The length of the CDR3 is 17 residues. CDR3 bases: TGTGCCAGCAGGCCCGACCGTAGCGGGAGTATGTCAGATACGCAGTATTTT. Translation: CASRPDRSGSMSDTQYF.

This clone appeared a few times. The chain employs TRBV15 and TRBJ2-6; 9 nucleotides line up with TRBD1. The CDR3 totals 19 residues. Germline V gives CDR1 LNHNV, CDR2 YYDKDF (reference sequence). The V and J ends lost 2 bases and 2 bases, in that order; junction bases with no gene match: 10. CDR3 nucleotide sequence: TGTGCCACCAGCAGAACCCTACAGGGGGCAATGGCTGGGGCCAACGTCCTGACTTTC. Translation: CATSRTLQGAMAGANVLTF. The full variable domain, rest sourced from reference TRBV15 and TRBJ2-6, is DAMVIQNPRYQVTQFGKPVTLSCSQTLNHNVMYWYQQKSSQAPKLLFHYYDKDFNNEADTPDNFQSRRPNTSFCFLDIRSPGLGDTAMYLCATSRTLQGAMAGANVLTFGAGSRLTVL.